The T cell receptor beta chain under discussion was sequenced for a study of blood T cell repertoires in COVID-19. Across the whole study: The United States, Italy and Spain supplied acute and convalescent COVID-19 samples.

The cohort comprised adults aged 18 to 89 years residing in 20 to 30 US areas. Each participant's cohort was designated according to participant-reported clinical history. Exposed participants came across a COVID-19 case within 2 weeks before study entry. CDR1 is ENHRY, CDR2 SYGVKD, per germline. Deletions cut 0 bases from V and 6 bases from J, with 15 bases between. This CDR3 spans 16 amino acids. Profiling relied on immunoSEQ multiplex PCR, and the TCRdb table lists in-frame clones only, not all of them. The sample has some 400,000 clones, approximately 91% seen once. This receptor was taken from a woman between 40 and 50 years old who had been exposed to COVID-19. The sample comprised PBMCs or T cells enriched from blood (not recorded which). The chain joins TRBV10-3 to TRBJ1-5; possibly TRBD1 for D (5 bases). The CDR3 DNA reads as TGTGCCATCAGTGAGTCGATCGTGGGGGGGGTTCAGCCCCAGCATTTT. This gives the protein CAISESIVGGVQPQHF.